The rows below give T cell receptor beta chains drawn from one sample of a study of Ad26.COV2.S vaccination and SARS-CoV-2 variants. Clones were read by immunoSEQ multiplex PCR, and TCRdb kept only the in-frame ones, dropping some. The data hold approximately 400,000 clones, with 85% observed a single time. This material consisted of peripheral blood, taken in a trial of Ad26.COV2.S vaccine versus placebo. Source of these receptors: a person aged 18-65 years who received the Ad26.COV2.S COVID-19 vaccine or a placebo. Each CDR3 is given with its conserved first and last residue. The D gene is left open where the match is weak. Some rows mark clone size as missing; the rest say once, few, many or name a class of expanded clone.

>TRBV2|12|.|TRBJ1-6|once
TGTGCCAGCGGGAGACAGAGATCACCCCTCCACTTT
CASGRQRSPLHF
>TRBV7-9|18|TRBD1|TRBJ1-6|once
TGTGCCAGCAGCCCCCTCCGGGACAGGAGCTCCTATAATTCACCCCTCCACTTT
CASSPLRDRSSYNSPLHF
>TRBV9|16|.|TRBJ2-3|.
TGTGCCAGCAGCGTAGGGGTCGTGCTAGTCACAGATACGCAGTATTTT
CASSVGVVLVTDTQYF
>TRBV7-2|18|TRBD2|TRBJ2-1|once
TGTGCCAGCAGCTTAGGCCCCTCCCAGCGGGGGAGCTACAATGAGCAGTTCTTC
CASSLGPSQRGSYNEQFF
>TRBV11-3|16|TRBD2|TRBJ2-3|once
TGTGCCAGCAGCCATCGGACTAGCGGGAGATCAGATACGCAGTATTTT
CASSHRTSGRSDTQYF
>TRBV2|16|TRBD2|TRBJ2-1|.
TGTGCCAGCAGGGTCGAGAATAGCGGGGCCTACAATGAGCAGTTCTTC
CASRVENSGAYNEQFF
>TRBV10-2|16|TRBD1|TRBJ1-4|.
TGCGCCAGCAGTGAGACAGGGGGCGGAGGTAATGAAAAACTGTTTTTT
CASSETGGGGNEKLFF
>TRBV4-3|14|TRBD1|TRBJ1-2|few
TGCGCCAGCAGCCAAGACCGGACAGGGCTTGGCTACACCTTC
CASSQDRTGLGYTF
>TRBV7-9|12|.|TRBJ2-5|.
TGTGCCAGCAGCTTCGCCCAAGAGACCCAGTACTTC
CASSFAQETQYF
>TRBV25-1|18|.|TRBJ2-6|once
TGTGCCAGCAGTGAATTCGAGTGGAGGCTTTCTGGGGCCAACGTCCTGACTTTC
CASSEFEWRLSGANVLTF
>TRBV9|14|TRBD1|TRBJ1-2|.
TGTGCCAGCAGCCCCCGGGACAGTAACTATGGCTACACCTTC
CASSPRDSNYGYTF
>TRBV19|18|.|TRBJ1-6|.
TGTGCCAGTAGTCCAGGTCGTGACAGAAGCTCCTATAATTCACCCCTCCACTTT
CASSPGRDRSSYNSPLHF
>TRBV14|16|.|TRBJ2-7|.
TGTGCCAGCAGCCAGATTGATGCAGGTGACCTCTACGAGCAGTACTTC
CASSQIDAGDLYEQYF
>TRBV7-9|17|TRBD1|TRBJ1-1|few
TGTGCCAGCAGCTCAAGCGCTTCGAGGGGGCGGAACACTGAAGCTTTCTTT
CASSSSASRGRNTEAFF
>TRBV5-6|16|.|TRBJ2-7|.
TGTGCCAGCAGCTGTGGACCTTCCCGATTGAATTACGAGCAGTACTTC
CASSCGPSRLNYEQYF
>TRBV7-2|14|.|TRBJ2-7|.
TGTGCCAGCAGCTTAGATAGGGGTCCCTACGAGCAGTACTTC
CASSLDRGPYEQYF
>TRBV9|16|.|TRBJ1-1|.
TGTGCCAGCAGCAAAACCGGGACGGTAGAAAAAACTGAAGCTTTCTTT
CASSKTGTVEKTEAFF
>TRBV7-2|15|TRBD1|TRBJ2-3|.
TGTGCCAGCAGCTTAGTGGGACAGGGCACAGATACGCAGTATTTT
CASSLVGQGTDTQYF
>TRBV19|18|TRBD1|TRBJ1-4|.
TGTGCCAGTAGCCCGGACAGGGTGGCGAATAAAGTATACGAAAAACTGTTTTTT
CASSPDRVANKVYEKLFF
>TRBV30|16|TRBD2|TRBJ2-1|.
TGTGCCTGGAGTGCCGCCCGGACTAGCGGGGTCCATGAGCAGTTCTTC
CAWSAARTSGVHEQFF
>TRBV4-3|18|.|TRBJ1-2|.
TGCGCCAGCAGCCAAGTTCTCGCGTCAACAGGCCCAGGGAGTGGCTACACCTTC
CASSQVLASTGPGSGYTF
>TRBV6-5|15|.|TRBJ1-6|.
TGTGCCAGCAGTTACTCAGGGGATCCAAGTTCACCCCTCCACTTT
CASSYSGDPSSPLHF
>TRBV4-1|14|.|TRBJ2-7|once
TGCGCCAGCAGCCGCAGACAGGACTCCTACGAGCAGTACTTC
CASSRRQDSYEQYF
>TRBV27|14|.|TRBJ1-6|once
TGTGCCAGCAGGGGAGGGCAGGGTTATTCACCCCTCCACTTT
CASRGGQGYSPLHF
>TRBV19|16|TRBD2|TRBJ2-1|.
TGTGCCAGTAGTAGCTACGGGACTAGCGTAACCAATGAGCAGTTCTTC
CASSSYGTSVTNEQFF
>TRBV4-1|13|.|TRBJ1-1|.
TGCGCCAGCAGCTACGGGAAGAACACTGAAGCTTTCTTT
CASSYGKNTEAFF
>TRBV6-2/TRBV6-3|12|.|TRBJ2-1|.
TGTGCCAGCAGTTACTCTCGAAATGAGCAGTTCTTC
CASSYSRNEQFF
>TRBV12-5|17|.|TRBJ1-1|.
TGTGCTAGTGGTTTGGTACTGGCCCGGGACACGAACACTGAAGCTTTCTTT
CASGLVLARDTNTEAFF
>TRBV5-4|15|TRBD1|TRBJ1-1|.
TGTGCCAGCAGCTTGGCCCAGGGGGTTTACACTGAAGCTTTCTTT
CASSLAQGVYTEAFF
>TRBV7-9|16|TRBD2|TRBJ2-7|.
TGTGCCAGCAGTGGGGGACTAGCGGTTAAGTCCTACGAGCAGTACTTC
CASSGGLAVKSYEQYF
>TRBV23-1|14|.|TRBJ2-1|.
TGCGCCAGCAGTCCTAGCTCCTCCTACAATGAGCAGTTCTTC
CASSPSSSYNEQFF
>TRBV6-6|13|TRBD1|TRBJ1-4|.
TGTGCCAGCAGACAGGGGGGTACGGGAAAACTGTTTTTT
CASRQGGTGKLFF
>TRBV6-2/TRBV6-3|18|.|TRBJ2-1|.
TGTGCCAGCAGTTACTCGATGGGTAGCCTGGACTCCTACAATGAGCAGTTCTTC
CASSYSMGSLDSYNEQFF
>TRBV6-5|15|TRBD1|TRBJ2-7|.
TGTGCCAGCAGTAGGGGACAGGGGCGCTCCTACGAGCAGTACTTC
CASSRGQGRSYEQYF
>TRBV29-1|14|.|TRBJ2-2|.
TGCAGCGTTGACTCTGGACAGCACACCGGGGAGCTGTTTTTT
CSVDSGQHTGELFF
>TRBV18|15|.|TRBJ1-2|.
TGTGCCAGCTCACCAAGTCCCCGGGGGGGTTATGGCTACACCTTC
CASSPSPRGGYGYTF
>TRBV4-1|16|.|TRBJ2-1|few
TGCGCCAGCAGCCAAATTGGGGGGACAGAAAACAATGAGCAGTTCTTC
CASSQIGGTENNEQFF
>TRBV5-1|14|.|TRBJ2-3|.
TGCGCCAGCAGCTTGGCCAGTCTCACAGATACGCAGTATTTT
CASSLASLTDTQYF
>TRBV18|15|.|TRBJ1-1|.
TGTGCCAGCTCGCCCTCCCAGAACCAGTACACTGAAGCTTTCTTT
CASSPSQNQYTEAFF
>TRBV10-3|16|.|TRBJ1-6|.
TGTGCCATCAGTGATGAGGGGTACTCCTATAATTCACCCCTCCACTTT
CAISDEGYSYNSPLHF
>TRBV10-1|15|.|TRBJ2-5|.
TGCGCCAGCAGTTGTGCCATACTCATAAATAGGCCCCAGTACTTC
CASSCAILINRPQYF
>TRBV10-3|14|TRBD1|TRBJ2-7|.
TGTGCCATCAGTGAAGGACAGGGGACCTACGAGCAGTACTTC
CAISEGQGTYEQYF
>TRBV7-9|13|.|TRBJ2-7|.
TGTGCCAGCAGCGTCAGGGGAGCCTACGAGCAGTACTTC
CASSVRGAYEQYF
>TRBV5-1|18|TRBD1|TRBJ1-6|.
TGCGCCAGCAGCAATACCGGGACAGGGGTTGAGCCGGGTTCACCCCTCCACTTT
CASSNTGTGVEPGSPLHF
>TRBV24-1|19|TRBD2|TRBJ2-2|.
TGTGCCACCAGTGATTCAAAAGCGGGGGGACTAGCGAACACCGGGGAGCTGTTTTTT
CATSDSKAGGLANTGELFF
>TRBV29-1|11|TRBD1|TRBJ2-7|.
TGCAGCGTTGAAGAGCCACAGGGGTTCTACTTC
CSVEEPQGFYF
>TRBV6-6|15|.|TRBJ2-1|.
TGTGCCAGCACCCGGGTCGGGGCCTCCTACAATGAGCAGTTCTTC
CASTRVGASYNEQFF
>TRBV11-2|15|.|TRBJ2-5|.
TGTGCCAGCAGCCTATCAGACTATGGGCGAGAGACCCAGTACTTC
CASSLSDYGRETQYF
>TRBV24-1|15|.|TRBJ1-5|.
TGTGCCACCAGTGACCCCAGGGGCCCGGGTCAGCCCCAGCATTTT
CATSDPRGPGQPQHF
>TRBV5-1|15|.|TRBJ2-3|.
TGCGCCAGCAGCTTGGCCGGCAGGGGGGCAGATACGCAGTATTTT
CASSLAGRGADTQYF
>TRBV5-4|14|TRBD1|TRBJ2-7|.
TGTGCCAGCAGCTTGGAGACAGGGGGGCGGGAGCAGTACTTC
CASSLETGGREQYF
>TRBV12-3/TRBV12-4|13|.|TRBJ2-7|.
TGTGCCAGCAGTTGGGCCTTGCCCTACGAGCAGTACTTC
CASSWALPYEQYF